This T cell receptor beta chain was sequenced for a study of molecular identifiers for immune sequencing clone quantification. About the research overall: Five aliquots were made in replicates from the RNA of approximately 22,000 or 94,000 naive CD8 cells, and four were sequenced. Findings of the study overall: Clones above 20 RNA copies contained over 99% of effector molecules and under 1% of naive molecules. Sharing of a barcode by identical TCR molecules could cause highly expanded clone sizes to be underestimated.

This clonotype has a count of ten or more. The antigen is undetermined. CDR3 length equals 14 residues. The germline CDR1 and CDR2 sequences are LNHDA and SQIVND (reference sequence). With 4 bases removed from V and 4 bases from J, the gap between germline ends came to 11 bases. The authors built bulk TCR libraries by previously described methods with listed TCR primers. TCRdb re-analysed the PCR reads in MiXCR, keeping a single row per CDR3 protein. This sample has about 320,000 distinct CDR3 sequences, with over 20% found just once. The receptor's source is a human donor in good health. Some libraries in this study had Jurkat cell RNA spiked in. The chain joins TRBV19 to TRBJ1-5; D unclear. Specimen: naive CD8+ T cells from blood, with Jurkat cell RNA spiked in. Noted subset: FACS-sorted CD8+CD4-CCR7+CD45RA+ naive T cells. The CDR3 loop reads CASSNPWGNQPQHF. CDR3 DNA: TGTGCCAGTAGTAACCCTTGGGGTAATCAGCCCCAGCATTTT.